This record concerns one TCR beta chain sequence. This entry comes from a study of blood T cell repertoires in COVID-19. Study information: The United States, Italy and Spain supplied acute and convalescent COVID-19 samples. Sources were T cells, B-cell-depleted T cells, or PBMCs; the material itself was cDNA or gDNA.

As originally analysed: Amplification with reference gene primers provided the estimates of nucleated cell counts. Only in-frame clones appear in the TCRdb table, and some are missing; sequencing was by immunoSEQ multiplex PCR. V and J calls and clone size are given by that table; D and trimming were obtained from the DNA. In the table there are 120,000 to 150,000 clones, approximately 89% of which are singletons. Germline loops: CDR1 SGDLS, CDR2 YYNGEE. With 0 bases clipped from V and 5 bases from J, the junction kept 16 bases outside the gene matches. This CDR3 comprises 19 residues. This chain joins TRBV9 and TRBJ2-5; 10 positions match TRBD1. The sequenced sample consisted of peripheral blood. This clonotype was sampled from a human donor in a cohort sampled during active COVID-19. CDR3 amino acids: CASSVEGRGEGQGLETQYF. DNA for the CDR3: TGTGCCAGCAGCGTAGAAGGACGGGGTGAGGGACAGGGGCTGGAGACCCAGTACTTC.